A single sample is the source of the 24 T cell receptor beta chains below, sequenced in a study of preoperative IRX-2 immunotherapy in early breast cancer. Clones were read by immunoSEQ multiplex PCR, and TCRdb kept only the in-frame ones, dropping some. The top ten hold roughly 2% of the sample, which has about 98,000 clones, 80% to 90% seen once. Stated treatment: preoperative locoregional IRX-2 cytokine immunotherapy. Here the sequenced sample was tumor tissue, taken after IRX-2 immunotherapy. The receptors here all came from a human donor with breast cancer.

V is TRBV5-1 and J is TRBJ2-7; 10 bases are a match to TRBD2. There are 15 residues in the CDR3. J gave up 2 bases and V 4 bases, and 6 bases lay outside the gene matches. Germline CDR1 and CDR2: SGHRS and YFSETQ. Written as DNA, the CDR3 is TGCGCCAGCAGCCAAGGAAGCGGGGGGGCCTACGAGCAGTACTTC. As protein: CASSQGSGGAYEQYF.

The rearrangement uses TRBV1 and TRBJ1-3; the table's D call, TRBD1, was not checked against the DNA. TRBV1 is a documented pseudogene. This CDR3 spans 18 amino acids. The CDR3 coding sequence is TGCGCCAGCAGCCAAACCCCGGGACAGGGCATCACTGGAAACACCATATATTTT. The encoded protein is CASSQTPGQGITGNTIYF.

This clone showed up just a few times. The V call is TRBV11-3, the J call TRBJ1-2; unclear D gene. The V end lost 5 bases, the J end lost 7 bases, and 20 bases lay between the germline ends. Looked up from germline, CDR1 is SGHNT and CDR2 is YENEEA. This CDR3 has 15 amino acids. The CDR3 DNA reads as TGTGCCAGCAGCCGGCGATGGGGAGGTAATACTGGCTACACCTTC. Translating gives CASSRRWGGNTGYTF.

The V gene is TRBV5-1, the J gene TRBJ2-5, with D possibly matching TRBD1 (7 bases). CDR1 and CDR2 (germline): SGHRS, YFSETQ. The CDR3 is made up of 15 amino acids. Between the trimmed V and J ends, which lost 1 base and 4 bases, there was a span of 14 bases. The CDR3 bases are TGCGCCAGCAGCTTGATGGAGGGGGCCGTAGAGACCCAGTACTTC. It encodes CASSLMEGAVETQYF.

The chain has TRBV15 and TRBJ2-7; 8 bases match TRBD1. CDR1 and CDR2 from the germline V gene are LNHNV and YYDKDF (reference sequence). The CDR3 spans 14 residues. V lost 0 bases to trimming and J lost 6 bases; unmatched junction nucleotides: 4. CDR3 residues: CATSRDPTGAEQYF. CDR3 sequence (DNA): TGTGCCACCAGCAGAGACCCGACAGGGGCCGAGCAGTACTTC. Full variable domain (rest looked up from reference TRBV15 and TRBJ2-7): DAMVIQNPRYQVTQFGKPVTLSCSQTLNHNVMYWYQQKSSQAPKLLFHYYDKDFNNEADTPDNFQSRRPNTSFCFLDIRSPGLGDTAMYLCATSRDPTGAEQYFGPGTRLTVT.

The chain uses TRBV28 and TRBJ1-6, with D uncertain. There are 14 residues in the CDR3. Trimming left V 3 bases short and J 13 bases short, with 16 bases between. CDR1 is MDHEN and CDR2 is SYDVKM in the germline V gene. CDR3 loop: CASSLRFPRTPLHF. The CDR3, as DNA: TGTGCCAGCAGTTTGAGGTTCCCCCGAACCCCCCTCCACTTT.

This CDR3 is CASSDPGRPNTEAFF. The CDR3 DNA is TGTGCCAGCAGCGATCCGGGACGGCCGAACACTGAAGCTTTCTTT. The genes are TRBV11-3 and TRBJ1-1; maybe TRBD1 (5 bases). V was shortened by 5 bases and J by 1 base, with 14 bases between the two germline ends. The germline V gene encodes CDR1 SGHNT and CDR2 YENEEA. The CDR3 has 15 residues.

The chain carries TRBV6-8 and TRBJ1-5, with 9 bases aligning to TRBD1. The CDR3 has 14 residues. Trimming took 2 bases from V and 5 from J; bases not matched to a gene: 1. CDR1 and CDR2 from the germline V gene are MNHGY and SAAAGT. Written as DNA, the CDR3 is TGTGCCAGCAGTTACCGGGACAGGGATCAGCCCCAGCATTTT. This codes for CASSYRDRDQPQHF.

This chain joins TRBV6-8 and TRBJ2-1, with TRBD2 identical over 8 bases. In germline, CDR1 is MNHGY, CDR2 SAAAGT. Germline trimming cut 5 bases from V and 3 bases from J; bases unmatched to any gene: 6. The CDR3 loop spans 15 amino acids. The CDR3 sequence: CASSRGGPNYNEQFF. CDR3 in DNA: TGTGCCAGCAGTCGCGGGGGGCCAAACTACAATGAGCAGTTCTTC.

This chain connects TRBV14 to TRBJ1-2; D remains ambiguous. The V end was cut by 0 bases, the J end by 9 bases, with 14 bases between. This CDR3 contains 14 residues. Germline V gene data show CDR1 as SGHDN and CDR2 as FVKESK. The CDR3 sequence: CASSQELLFASYTF. Written as DNA, the CDR3 is TGTGCCAGCAGCCAAGAATTACTTTTCGCGAGCTACACCTTC.

This chain links TRBV7-5 with TRBJ1-4; TRBD1 reflects the table's D call only, with no check against the DNA. TRBV7-5 is classified as a pseudogene. There are 15 residues in the CDR3. CDR3 in amino acids: CASDQTGTGFEKLFF. The CDR3, as DNA: TGTGCCAGCGATCAGACCGGGACAGGGTTTGAAAAACTGTTTTTT.

CDR3 sequence: CASTRDSANYGYTF. DNA for the CDR3: TGTGCCAGCACGCGGGACAGTGCTAACTATGGCTACACCTTC. The chain carries TRBV12-5 and TRBJ1-2, with 7 nucleotides matching TRBD1. The length of the CDR3 is 14 residues. Germline V gene sequence: CDR1 LGHNT, CDR2 FRNRAP.

The chain employs TRBV6-8 and TRBJ2-7; 12 bases align to TRBD2. V trimming: 6 bases; J trimming: 3 bases; junction bases outside the gene matches: 6. This CDR3 is built from 15 residues. Germline CDR1 reads MNHGY; CDR2 reads SAAAGT. This chain's CDR3 is CASRILAGGDYEQYF. The DNA for the CDR3 is TGTGCCAGCAGGATACTAGCGGGAGGAGACTACGAGCAGTACTTC.

The rearrangement joins TRBV7-7 to TRBJ2-4; 9 bases are a match to TRBD1. Trimming took 5 bases from V and 7 from J; bases not matched to a gene: 9. Looked up from germline, CDR1 is SSHAT and CDR2 is FNYEAQ (reference sequence). The CDR3 has 15 residues. This CDR3 is CASSPAGQGGNIQYF. Written as DNA, the CDR3 is TGTGCCAGCAGCCCGGCGGGACAGGGCGGGAACATTCAGTACTTC.

The chain carries TRBV5-1 and TRBJ1-5; 7 bases map to TRBD1. From germline, CDR1 is SGHRS and CDR2 YFSETQ. V lost 5 bases and J lost 6; bases outside the gene matches: 8. This CDR3 is 14 amino acids long. This CDR3 is CASSHSGGLQPQHF. DNA of the CDR3: TGCGCCAGCAGTCACTCAGGGGGGCTTCAGCCCCAGCATTTT.

The count of this clone is one. The rearrangement joins TRBV7-6 to TRBJ2-7; 10 nucleotides line up with TRBD2. V was clipped by 3 bases and J by 3 bases; unmatched bases: 17. CDR3 length: 19 residues. Germline CDR1 and CDR2: SGHVS and FNYEAQ. CDR3 nucleotides: TGTGCCAGCAGCTTGGGGGCTAGCGGGGGTTTAGACAATCTCTACGAGCAGTACTTC. Translating it yields CASSLGASGGLDNLYEQYF. Filled out from reference TRBV7-6 and TRBJ2-7, the complete variable domain reads GAGVSQSPRYKVTKRGQDVALRCDPISGHVSLYWYRQALGQGPEFLTYFNYEAQQDKSGLPNDRFSAERPEGSISTLTIQRTEQRDSAMYRCASSLGASGGLDNLYEQYFGPGTRLTVT.

CDR3 bases: TGTGCCAGCAGCTTAGTCACCTCTGGAAACACCATATATTTT. It codes for CASSLVTSGNTIYF. The V call is TRBV7-1, the J call TRBJ1-3, with D unclear. TRBV7-1 is sorted into the ORF group, with uncertain function. The length of the CDR3 is 14 residues. V was shortened by 4 bases and J by 0 bases, with 7 bases between the two germline ends.

The chain carries TRBV30 and TRBJ1-2, with a weak D call TRBD1 (5 bases). The CDR3 consists of 15 residues. Germline V gene data show CDR1 as GTSNPN and CDR2 as SVGIG (reference sequence). Trimming took off 5 bases at V and 6 bases at J, with 22 bases between the two ends. The CDR3 DNA follows: TGTGCCTGGGTGCAGGATGCGGGGCGGGGAGATGGCTACACCTTC. Its translation: CAWVQDAGRGDGYTF.

V gene TRBV19 combines with J gene TRBJ1-1; 7 bases align to TRBD1. This CDR3 is 14 amino acids long. After removal of 6 bases from V and 4 bases from J, the junction contained 8 bases not matched to a gene. Germline CDR1 reads LNHDA; CDR2 reads SQIVND (reference sequence). In nucleotides, the CDR3 is TGTGCCAGTAGCGGAAAAACAGGGGCCACTGAAGCTTTCTTT. This gives the protein CASSGKTGATEAFF.

The chain employs TRBV15 and TRBJ2-7; 8 bases fit TRBD1. Germline V gives CDR1 LNHNV, CDR2 YYDKDF (reference sequence). This CDR3 has 16 amino acids. Trimming took 0 bases from V and 7 from J; bases not matched to a gene: 11. The CDR3 coding sequence is TGTGCCACCAGCAGAGATAGAGTAACAGGGGGAAGTGAGCAGTACTTC. Translated: CATSRDRVTGGSEQYF.

V is TRBV6-8 and J is TRBJ1-1; a weak D match, TRBD1 (6 bases). The V gene lost 5 bases and the J gene lost 1 base, with 11 bases spanning the gap. Looked up from germline, CDR1 is MNHGY and CDR2 is SAAAGT. This CDR3 has 14 residues. The CDR3 loop reads CASSLSRGNTEAFF. In nucleotides, the CDR3 is TGTGCCAGCAGTCTCAGCAGGGGGAACACTGAAGCTTTCTTT.

This sequence joins TRBV5-8 and TRBJ2-7; D might be TRBD2 (6 bases). Deletions cut 6 bases from V and 6 bases from J, with 16 bases between. Germline assignment: CDR1 SGHTS and CDR2 YDEGEE. The CDR3 is 13 residues long. The CDR3 DNA sequence: TGTGCCAGCACCCTTATGGGGGGAGGCGAGCAGTACTTC. Amino acid sequence: CASTLMGGGEQYF.

A single count supports this clone. The chain has TRBV6-8 and TRBJ1-5; a weak D match, TRBD1 (5 bases). This CDR3 spans 16 amino acids. V lost 11 bases to trimming and J lost 0 bases, with 20 bases between them. Germline CDR1 and CDR2: MNHGY and SAAAGT. As DNA, the CDR3 is TGTGCCGCCTCCCGGGGGGTTCCTTATAGCAATCAGCCCCAGCATTTT. The encoded protein is CAASRGVPYSNQPQHF.

The rearrangement links TRBV28 to TRBJ1-2; a possible D gene is TRBD1 (6 bases). Per the germline V gene, CDR1 is MDHEN and CDR2 is SYDVKM. V shed 5 bases and J shed 6 bases, with 10 bases lying between them. The CDR3 is 12 residues long. CDR3 in amino acids: CASSARGDGYTF. Here the CDR3 DNA reads TGTGCCAGCAGTGCCAGGGGAGATGGCTACACCTTC.